This T cell receptor (beta chain) appears in the sequencing data of a study of regulatory T cells in long-lasting Graves disease. Noted time point: newly diagnosed GD, antithyroid drugs for less than 3 months. Scientists built the TCR library using RNA that was extracted from PBMCs. The CDR3 is 15 amino acids. Germline CDR1 is SGHRS and CDR2 is YFSETQ. Trimming cost V 1 base and J 0 bases, with 8 bases left between them. iRepertoire HTBI primers and Arm-PCR of CDR3 regions built TCR beta libraries. TCRdb reprocessed the multiplex PCR reads with MiXCR, giving one entry per CDR3 protein. This sample has a few hundred thousand distinct CDR3 sequences, with more than 15% found just once. These same records also appear under a second study, on T cells in Graves' hyperthyroidism and ophthalmopathy.

The sequenced sample was peripheral blood mononuclear cells (PBMCs), obtained at new diagnosis, from a patient treated with antithyroid drugs. The chain carries TRBV5-1 and TRBJ1-5; D not certain. The TCR comes from a woman aged 30 to 39 with Graves disease. The CDR3 loop reads CASSLSPGSNQPQHF. In DNA form, the CDR3 reads TGCGCCAGCAGCTTGAGTCCAGGTAGCAATCAGCCCCAGCATTTT.